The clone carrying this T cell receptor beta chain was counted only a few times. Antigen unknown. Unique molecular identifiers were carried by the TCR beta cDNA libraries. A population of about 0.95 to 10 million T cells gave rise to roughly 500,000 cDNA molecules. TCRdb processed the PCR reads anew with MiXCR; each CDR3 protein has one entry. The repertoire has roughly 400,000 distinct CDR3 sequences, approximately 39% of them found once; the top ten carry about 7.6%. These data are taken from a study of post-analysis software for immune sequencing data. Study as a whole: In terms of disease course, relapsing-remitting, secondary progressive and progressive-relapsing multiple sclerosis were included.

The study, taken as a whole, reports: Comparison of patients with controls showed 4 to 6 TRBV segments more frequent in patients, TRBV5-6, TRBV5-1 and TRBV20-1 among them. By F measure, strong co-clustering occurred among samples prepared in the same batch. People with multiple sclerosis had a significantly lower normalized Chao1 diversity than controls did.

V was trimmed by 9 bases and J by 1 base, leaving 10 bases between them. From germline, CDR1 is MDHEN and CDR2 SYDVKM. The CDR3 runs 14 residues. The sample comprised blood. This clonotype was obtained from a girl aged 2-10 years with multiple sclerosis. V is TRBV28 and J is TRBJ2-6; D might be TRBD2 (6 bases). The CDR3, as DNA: TGTGCCAGTCTGGAGGGGTCTGGGGCCAACGTCCTGACTTTC. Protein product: CASLEGSGANVLTF.